This T cell receptor (beta chain) emerged from a study of early T cells in non-severe SARS-CoV-2 infection. At least ten counts were recorded for this clonotype. The TCR library protocol was used to attach unique molecular identifiers. These identifiers were attached to individual cDNA molecules. Each CDR3 protein is one row after TCRdb ran MiXCR on the 5' RACE reads. The sample has approximately 40,000 distinct CDR3 sequences, around 6.1% seen once. CDR3 length: 15 amino acids. Germline values: CDR1 KGHDR, CDR2 SFDVKD. J was trimmed by 5 bases and V by 3 bases; bases with no gene match: 5. This receptor was obtained from an adult who was a healthcare worker with PCR-confirmed SARS-CoV-2 infection or an uninfected control (not recorded which). The chain recombines TRBV24-1 with TRBJ1-4, with TRBD1 matching over 7 bases. Source: whole blood, taken at baseline. The CDR3 spells CATSDAGTDNEKLFF. For the CDR3, the DNA is TGTGCCACCAGTGATGCCGGGACAGACAATGAAAAACTGTTTTTT.